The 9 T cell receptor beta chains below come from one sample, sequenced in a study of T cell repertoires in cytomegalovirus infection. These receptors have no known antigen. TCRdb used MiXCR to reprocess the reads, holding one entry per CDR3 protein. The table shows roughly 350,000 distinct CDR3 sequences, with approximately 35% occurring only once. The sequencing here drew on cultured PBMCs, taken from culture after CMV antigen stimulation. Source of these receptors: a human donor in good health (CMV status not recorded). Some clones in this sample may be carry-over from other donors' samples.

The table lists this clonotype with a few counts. The CDR3 coding sequence is TGCGCCAGCAGTGAGAATCCCAAGAACACTGAAGCTTTCTTT. Encoded protein: CASSENPKNTEAFF. The V and J genes are TRBV10-2 and TRBJ1-1; D unclear. The CDR3 is 14 amino acids. Between the trimmed V and J ends, which lost 2 bases and 1 base, there was a span of 8 bases. Germline V gene sequence: CDR1 WSHSY, CDR2 SAAADI.

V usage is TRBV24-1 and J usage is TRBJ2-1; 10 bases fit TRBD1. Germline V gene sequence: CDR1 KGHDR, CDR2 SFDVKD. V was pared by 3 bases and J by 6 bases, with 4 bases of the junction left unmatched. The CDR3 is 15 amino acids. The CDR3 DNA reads TGTGCCACCAGTGATCCCGGACAGGGGGTCAATGAGCAGTTCTTC. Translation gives CATSDPGQGVNEQFF.

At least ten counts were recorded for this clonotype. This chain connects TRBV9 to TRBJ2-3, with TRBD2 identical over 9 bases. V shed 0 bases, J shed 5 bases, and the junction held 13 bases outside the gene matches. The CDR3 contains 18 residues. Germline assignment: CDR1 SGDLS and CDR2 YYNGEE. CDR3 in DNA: TGTGCCAGCAGCGTAGACCCTATGCGGGAGGGCCACAGAGATACGCAGTATTTT. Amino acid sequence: CASSVDPMREGHRDTQYF.

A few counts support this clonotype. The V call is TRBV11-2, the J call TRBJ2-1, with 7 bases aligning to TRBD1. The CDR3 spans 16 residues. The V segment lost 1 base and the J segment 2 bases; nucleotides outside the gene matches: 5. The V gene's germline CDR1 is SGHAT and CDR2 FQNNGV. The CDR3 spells CASSLVDGTAYNEQFF. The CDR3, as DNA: TGTGCCAGCAGCTTAGTAGATGGGACAGCCTACAATGAGCAGTTCTTC.

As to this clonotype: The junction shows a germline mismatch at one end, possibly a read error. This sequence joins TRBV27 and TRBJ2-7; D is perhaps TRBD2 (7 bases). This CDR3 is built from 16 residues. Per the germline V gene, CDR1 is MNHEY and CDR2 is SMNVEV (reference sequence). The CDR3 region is CASSYGGGAGGPRDQF. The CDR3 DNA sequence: TGTGCCAGCAGTTACGGGGGAGGGGCCGGGGGCCCGCGGGACCAATTC.

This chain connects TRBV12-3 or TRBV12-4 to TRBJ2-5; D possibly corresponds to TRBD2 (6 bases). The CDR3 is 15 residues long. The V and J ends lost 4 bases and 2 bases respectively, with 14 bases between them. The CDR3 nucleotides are TGTGCCAGCAGTTCGGGGTTAGCGGCTCAAGAGACCCAGTACTTC. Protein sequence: CASSSGLAAQETQYF.

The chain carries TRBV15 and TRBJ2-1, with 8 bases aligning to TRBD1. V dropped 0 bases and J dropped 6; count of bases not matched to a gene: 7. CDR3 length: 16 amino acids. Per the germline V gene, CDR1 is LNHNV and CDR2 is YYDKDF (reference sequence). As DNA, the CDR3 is TGTGCCACCAGCAGAGATGTAGGACAGGGTTTCAATGAGCAGTTCTTC. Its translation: CATSRDVGQGFNEQFF.

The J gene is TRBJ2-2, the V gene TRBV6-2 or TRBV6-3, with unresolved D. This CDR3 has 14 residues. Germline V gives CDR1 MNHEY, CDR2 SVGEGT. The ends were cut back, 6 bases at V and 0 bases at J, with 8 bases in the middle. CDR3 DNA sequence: TGTGCCAGCAGCGCAACCGCGAACACCGGGGAGCTGTTTTTT. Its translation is CASSATANTGELFF.

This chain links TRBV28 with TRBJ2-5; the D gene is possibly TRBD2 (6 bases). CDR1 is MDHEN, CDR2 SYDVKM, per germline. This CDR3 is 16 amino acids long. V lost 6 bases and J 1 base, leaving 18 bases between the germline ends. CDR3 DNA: TGTGCCAGCAGCCCAACAACGGGAGCCACCCAAGAGACCCAGTACTTC. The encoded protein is CASSPTTGATQETQYF.